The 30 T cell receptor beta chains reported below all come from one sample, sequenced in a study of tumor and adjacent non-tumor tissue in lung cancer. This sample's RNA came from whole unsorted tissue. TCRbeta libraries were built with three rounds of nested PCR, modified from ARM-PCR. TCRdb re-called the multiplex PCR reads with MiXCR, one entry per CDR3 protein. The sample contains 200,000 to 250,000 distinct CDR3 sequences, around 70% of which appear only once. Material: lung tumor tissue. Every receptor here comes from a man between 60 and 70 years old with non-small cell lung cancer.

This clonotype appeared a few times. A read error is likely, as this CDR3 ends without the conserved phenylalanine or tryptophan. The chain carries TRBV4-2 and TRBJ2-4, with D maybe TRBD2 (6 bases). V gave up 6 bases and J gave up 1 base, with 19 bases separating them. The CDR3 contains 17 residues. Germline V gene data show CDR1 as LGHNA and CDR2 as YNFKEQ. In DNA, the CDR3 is TGTGCCAGCAGTCCCCGTGTGGGCGGAGGGGCCAAAAACATTCAGTACCTC. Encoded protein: CASSPRVGGGAKNIQYL.

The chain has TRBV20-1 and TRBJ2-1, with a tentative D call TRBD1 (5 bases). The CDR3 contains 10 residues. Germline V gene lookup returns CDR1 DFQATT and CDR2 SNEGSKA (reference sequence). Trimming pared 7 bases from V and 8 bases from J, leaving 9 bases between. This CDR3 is CSVHRHEQFF. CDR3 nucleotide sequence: TGCAGTGTCCACAGGCATGAGCAGTTCTTC.

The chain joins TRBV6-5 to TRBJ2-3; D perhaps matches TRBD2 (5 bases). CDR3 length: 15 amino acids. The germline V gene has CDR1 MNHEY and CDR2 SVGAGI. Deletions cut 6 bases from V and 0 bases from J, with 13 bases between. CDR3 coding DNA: TGTGCCAGCAGGCGGGCACTGTCTAGCACAGATACGCAGTATTTT. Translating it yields CASRRALSSTDTQYF.

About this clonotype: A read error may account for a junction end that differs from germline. Here the CDR3 DNA reads TGTGCCAGCAACTTAGATAAGAGCTCCTACAATGAGCAGTTCTTC. Translated, it gives CASNLDKSSYNEQFF. The chain couples TRBV11-2 to TRBJ2-1; D gene unclear. The germline V gene encodes CDR1 SGHAT and CDR2 FQNNGV. The CDR3 has 15 residues.

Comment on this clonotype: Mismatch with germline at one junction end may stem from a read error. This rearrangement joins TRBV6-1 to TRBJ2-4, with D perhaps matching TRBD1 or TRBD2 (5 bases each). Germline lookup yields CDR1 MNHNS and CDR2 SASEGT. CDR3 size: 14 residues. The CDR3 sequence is CASSDWGIEKIQYF. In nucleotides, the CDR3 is TGTGCCAGCTCCGACTGGGGGATCGAAAAGATTCAGTACTTC.

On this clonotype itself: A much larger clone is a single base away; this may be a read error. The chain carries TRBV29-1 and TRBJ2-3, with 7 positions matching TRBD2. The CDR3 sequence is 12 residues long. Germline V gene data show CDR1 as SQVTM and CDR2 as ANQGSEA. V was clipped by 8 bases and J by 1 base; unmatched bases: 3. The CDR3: CSREGGTDTQYF. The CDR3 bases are TGCAGCAGGGAGGGTGGCACAGATACGCAGTATTTT.

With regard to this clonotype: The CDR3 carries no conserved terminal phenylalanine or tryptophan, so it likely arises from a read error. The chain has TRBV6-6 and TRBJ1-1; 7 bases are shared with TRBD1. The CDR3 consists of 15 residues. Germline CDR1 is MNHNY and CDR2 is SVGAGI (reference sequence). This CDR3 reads CASSPGTAWNIEAFS. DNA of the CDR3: TGTGCCAGCAGTCCCGGGACAGCGTGGAACATTGAAGCTTTCTCT.

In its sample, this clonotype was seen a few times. The CDR3, as DNA: TGCAGTGCTGAGTCGGGACTAGCGGGGTTGGGTACAGATACGCAGTATTTT. Amino acids: CSAESGLAGLGTDTQYF. The chain combines TRBV20-1 with TRBJ2-3, with TRBD2 matching over 13 bases. CDR1 is DFQATT, CDR2 SNEGSKA, per germline (reference sequence). The CDR3 spans 17 residues. V shed 5 bases, J shed 3 bases, and the junction held 11 bases outside the gene matches.

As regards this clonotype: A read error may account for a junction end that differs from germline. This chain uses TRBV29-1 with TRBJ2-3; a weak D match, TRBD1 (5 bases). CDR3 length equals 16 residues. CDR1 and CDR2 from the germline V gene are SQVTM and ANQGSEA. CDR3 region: CSVLSWTPTFRDTQYF. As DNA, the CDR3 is TGCAGCGTTCTAAGTTGGACACCGACCTTTCGTGATACGCAATATTTT.

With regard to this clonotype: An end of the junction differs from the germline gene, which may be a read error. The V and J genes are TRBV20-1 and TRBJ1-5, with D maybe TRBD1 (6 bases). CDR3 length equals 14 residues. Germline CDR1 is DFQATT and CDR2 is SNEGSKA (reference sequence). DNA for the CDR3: TGTAGTGCTAGAGTAGGGGGAAGCAATCAGCTCCAGCATTTT. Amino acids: CSARVGGSNQLQHF.

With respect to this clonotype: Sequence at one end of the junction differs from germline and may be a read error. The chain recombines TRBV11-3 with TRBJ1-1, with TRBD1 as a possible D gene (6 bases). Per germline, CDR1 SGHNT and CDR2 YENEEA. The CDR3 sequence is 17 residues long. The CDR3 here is CASNLGRLTSDSAEAFF. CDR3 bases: TGTGCCAGCAACTTAGGACGCCTTACTTCGGACAGCGCTGAAGCTTTCTTT.

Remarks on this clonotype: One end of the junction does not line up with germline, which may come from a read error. CDR3 coding DNA: TGCGCCAGCAACCAAGTTGTTGAGTTTTCCCAGTACTTC. Its protein product is CASNQVVEFSQYF. The V gene is TRBV4-3, the J gene TRBJ2-5; D is ambiguous. Per germline, CDR1 LGHNA and CDR2 YSLEER. There are 13 residues in the CDR3.

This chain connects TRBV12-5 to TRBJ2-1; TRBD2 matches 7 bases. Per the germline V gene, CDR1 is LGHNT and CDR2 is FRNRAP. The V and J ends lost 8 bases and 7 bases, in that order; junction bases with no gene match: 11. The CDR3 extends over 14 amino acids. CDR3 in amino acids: CASREAGWKNEQFF. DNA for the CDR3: TGTGCTAGTCGGGAGGCGGGATGGAAAAATGAGCAGTTCTTC.

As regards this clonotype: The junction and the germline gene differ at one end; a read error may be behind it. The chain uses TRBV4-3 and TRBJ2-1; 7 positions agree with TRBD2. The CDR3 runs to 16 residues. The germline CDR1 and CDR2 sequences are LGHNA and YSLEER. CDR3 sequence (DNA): TGCGCCGGCAGCCTACAGGCTAGCGGATCCTACAATGAGCAGTTCTTC. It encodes CAGSLQASGSYNEQFF.

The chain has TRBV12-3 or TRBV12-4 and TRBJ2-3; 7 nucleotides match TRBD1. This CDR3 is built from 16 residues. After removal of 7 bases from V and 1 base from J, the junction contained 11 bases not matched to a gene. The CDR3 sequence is CASTLSGQVGTDTQYF. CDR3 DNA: TGTGCCAGCACCCTATCCGGACAGGTCGGCACAGATACGCAGTATTTT.

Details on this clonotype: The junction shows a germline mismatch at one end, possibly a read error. The CDR3 spells CASSRGLAGGITRDRQYF. The CDR3 coding sequence is TGTGCCAGCAGCCGAGGACTAGCGGGGGGGATTACGAGAGATAGGCAGTATTTT. This chain uses TRBV11-1 with TRBJ2-3; TRBD2 agrees at 15 bases. CDR1 is SGHAT, CDR2 FQDESV, per germline (reference sequence). The CDR3 has 18 residues.

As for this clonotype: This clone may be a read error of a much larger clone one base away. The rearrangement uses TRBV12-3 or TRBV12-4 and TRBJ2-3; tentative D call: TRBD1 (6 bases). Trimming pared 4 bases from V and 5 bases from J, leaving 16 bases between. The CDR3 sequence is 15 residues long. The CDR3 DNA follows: TGTGCCAGCAGTTACGGCGTGGGGGCGGGAGATACGCAGTATTTT. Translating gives CASSYGVGAGDTQYF.

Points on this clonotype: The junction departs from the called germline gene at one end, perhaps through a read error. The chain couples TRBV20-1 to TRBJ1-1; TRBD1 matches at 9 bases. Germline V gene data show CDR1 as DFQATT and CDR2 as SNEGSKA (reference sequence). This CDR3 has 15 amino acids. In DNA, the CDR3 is TGCAGTACTAGATCCCTGGACAGGGGGAACACTGAAGCTTTCTTT. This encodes CSTRSLDRGNTEAFF.

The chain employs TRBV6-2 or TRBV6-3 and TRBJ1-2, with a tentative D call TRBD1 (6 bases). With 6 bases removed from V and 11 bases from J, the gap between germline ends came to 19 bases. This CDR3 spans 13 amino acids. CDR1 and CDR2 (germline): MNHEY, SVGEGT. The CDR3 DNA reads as TGTGCCAGCAGATATACAGGGATTGGCGGATACACCTTC. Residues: CASRYTGIGGYTF.

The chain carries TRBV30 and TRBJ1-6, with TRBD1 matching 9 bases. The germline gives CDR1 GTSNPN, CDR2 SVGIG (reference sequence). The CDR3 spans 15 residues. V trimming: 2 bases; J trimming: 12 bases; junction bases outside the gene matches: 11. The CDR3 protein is CAWSIRDRVYLPLHF. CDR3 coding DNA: TGTGCCTGGAGTATCCGGGACAGGGTGTACTTACCCCTCCACTTT.

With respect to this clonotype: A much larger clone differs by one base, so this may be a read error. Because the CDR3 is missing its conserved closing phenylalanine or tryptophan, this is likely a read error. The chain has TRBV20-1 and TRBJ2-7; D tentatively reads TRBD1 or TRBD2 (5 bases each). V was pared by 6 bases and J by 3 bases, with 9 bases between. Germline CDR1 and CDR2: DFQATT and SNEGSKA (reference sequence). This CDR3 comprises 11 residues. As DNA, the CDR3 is TGCAGTGCAAGGGACGACTACGAGCAGTACCTC. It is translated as CSARDDYEQYL.

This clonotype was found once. CDR3 residues: CIADTGCETQYF. For the CDR3, the DNA is TGCATCGCTGACACAGGGTGTGAGACCCAGTACTTC. This sequence joins TRBV29-1 and TRBJ2-5; tentative D call: TRBD1 (6 bases). Per germline, CDR1 SQVTM and CDR2 ANQGSEA. The CDR3 totals 12 residues.

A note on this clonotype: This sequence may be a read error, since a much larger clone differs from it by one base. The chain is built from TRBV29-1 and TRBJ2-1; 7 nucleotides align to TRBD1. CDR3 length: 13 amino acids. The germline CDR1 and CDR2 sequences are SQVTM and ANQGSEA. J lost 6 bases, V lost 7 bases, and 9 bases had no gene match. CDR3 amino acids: CSARQGLRNEQFF. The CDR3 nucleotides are TGCAGCGCCAGACAGGGCCTTCGCAATGAGCAGTTCTTC.

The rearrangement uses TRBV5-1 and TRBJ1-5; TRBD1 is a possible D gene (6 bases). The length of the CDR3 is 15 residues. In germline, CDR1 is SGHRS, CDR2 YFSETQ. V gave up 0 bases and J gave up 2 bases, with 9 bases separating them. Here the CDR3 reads CASSLEAGGNQPQHF. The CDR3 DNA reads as TGCGCCAGCAGCTTGGAGGCAGGGGGCAATCAGCCCCAGCATTTT.

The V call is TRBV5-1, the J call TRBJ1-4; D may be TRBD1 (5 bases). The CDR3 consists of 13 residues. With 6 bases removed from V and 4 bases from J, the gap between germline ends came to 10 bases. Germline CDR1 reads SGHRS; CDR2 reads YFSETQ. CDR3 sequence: CASTGDNNEKLFF. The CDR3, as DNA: TGCGCCAGCACGGGGGATAATAATGAAAAACTGTTTTTT.

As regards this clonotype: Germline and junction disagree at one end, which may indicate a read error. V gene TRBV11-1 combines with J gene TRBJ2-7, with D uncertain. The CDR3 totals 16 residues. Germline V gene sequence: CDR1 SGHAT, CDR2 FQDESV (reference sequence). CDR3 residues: CASSLAIRYNSYEQYF. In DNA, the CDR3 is TGTGCCAGCAGCTTGGCGATTCGTTACAACTCCTACGAGCAGTACTTT.

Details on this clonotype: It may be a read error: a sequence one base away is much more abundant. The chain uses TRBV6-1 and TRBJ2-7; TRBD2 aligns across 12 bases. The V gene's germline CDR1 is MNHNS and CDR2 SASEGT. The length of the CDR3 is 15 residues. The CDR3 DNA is TGTGCCAGCATTGAAGCTAGCGGGGGGGCCTACGAGCAGTACTTC. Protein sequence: CASIEASGGAYEQYF.

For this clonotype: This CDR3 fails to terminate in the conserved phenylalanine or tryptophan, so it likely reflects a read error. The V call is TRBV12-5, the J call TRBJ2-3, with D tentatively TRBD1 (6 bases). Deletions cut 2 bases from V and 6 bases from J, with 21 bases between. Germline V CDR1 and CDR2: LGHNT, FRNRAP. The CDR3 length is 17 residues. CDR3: CASGLPMTGISPDTQYL. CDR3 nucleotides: TGTGCTAGTGGTTTGCCGATGACAGGAATTTCCCCGGATACGCAGTATCTT.

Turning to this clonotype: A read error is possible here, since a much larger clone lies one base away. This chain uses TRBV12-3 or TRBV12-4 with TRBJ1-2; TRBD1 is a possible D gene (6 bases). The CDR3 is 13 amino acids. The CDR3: CDSSLQGDYGYTF. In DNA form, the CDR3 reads TGTGACAGCAGCTTACAGGGAGACTATGGCTACACCTTC.

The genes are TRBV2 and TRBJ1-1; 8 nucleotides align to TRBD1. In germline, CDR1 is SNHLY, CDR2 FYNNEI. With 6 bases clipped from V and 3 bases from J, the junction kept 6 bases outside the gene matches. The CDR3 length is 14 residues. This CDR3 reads CASRDRVDDTEAFF. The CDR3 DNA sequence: TGTGCCAGCAGGGACAGGGTCGACGACACTGAAGCTTTCTTT.